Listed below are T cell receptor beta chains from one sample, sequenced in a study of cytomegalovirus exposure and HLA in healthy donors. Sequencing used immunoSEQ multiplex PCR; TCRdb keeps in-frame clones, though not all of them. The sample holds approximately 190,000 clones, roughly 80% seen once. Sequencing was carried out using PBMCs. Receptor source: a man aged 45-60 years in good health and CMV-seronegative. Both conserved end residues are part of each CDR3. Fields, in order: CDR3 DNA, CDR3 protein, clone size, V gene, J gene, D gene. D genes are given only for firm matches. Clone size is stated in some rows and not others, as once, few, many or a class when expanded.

CDR3nt: TGTGCCAGCAGCGAAAGGGGGGGGCAGAACACTGAAGCTTTCTTT; CDR3aa: CASSERGGQNTEAFF; abundance: NA; v_gene: TRBV7-9; j_gene: TRBJ1-1; d_gene: NA
CDR3nt: TGTGCCAGCAGTGTCAAAGATACGCAGTATTTT; CDR3aa: CASSVKDTQYF; abundance: NA; v_gene: TRBV2; j_gene: TRBJ2-3; d_gene: NA
CDR3nt: TGTGCCAGCAGTGTGCAGGGGCGAGAGACCCAGTACTTC; CDR3aa: CASSVQGRETQYF; abundance: NA; v_gene: TRBV2; j_gene: TRBJ2-5; d_gene: NA
CDR3nt: TGCGCCAGCAGCCAACGGTCGTCCTACGAGCAGTACTTC; CDR3aa: CASSQRSSYEQYF; abundance: NA; v_gene: TRBV4-1; j_gene: TRBJ2-7; d_gene: NA
CDR3nt: TGCGCCAGCAGCCAAGATTGGCTAGCGGGGGCTATTTTTAAGGTAAATGAGCAGTTCTTC; CDR3aa: CASSQDWLAGAIFKVNEQFF; abundance: NA; v_gene: TRBV4-1; j_gene: TRBJ2-1; d_gene: TRBD2
CDR3nt: TGTGCCAGTAGTCCCAGGGGCTCTGGAAACACCATATATTTT; CDR3aa: CASSPRGSGNTIYF; abundance: NA; v_gene: TRBV19; j_gene: TRBJ1-3; d_gene: NA
CDR3nt: TGCGCCAGCAGTGGAGGACTGGACTCTTATGGCTACACCTTC; CDR3aa: CASSGGLDSYGYTF; abundance: few; v_gene: TRBV10-2; j_gene: TRBJ1-2; d_gene: NA
CDR3nt: TGTGCCAGTAGTTGGACAGGGGAGAACACTGAAGCTTTCTTT; CDR3aa: CASSWTGENTEAFF; abundance: NA; v_gene: TRBV19; j_gene: TRBJ1-1; d_gene: TRBD1
CDR3nt: TGTGCCAGCAGGATTGACAGGTCGACCCCTTTCTTT; CDR3aa: CASRIDRSTPFF; abundance: NA; v_gene: TRBV6-1; j_gene: TRBJ1-1; d_gene: NA
CDR3nt: TGTGCCGCCGGACAGGGGGGATACGAGCAGTACTTC; CDR3aa: CAAGQGGYEQYF; abundance: NA; v_gene: TRBV6-6; j_gene: TRBJ2-7; d_gene: TRBD1
CDR3nt: TGTGCCAGCAGTGGGCCTAGCGGGGGACTGAACACCGGGGAGCTGTTTTTT; CDR3aa: CASSGPSGGLNTGELFF; abundance: NA; v_gene: TRBV9; j_gene: TRBJ2-2; d_gene: TRBD2
CDR3nt: TGTGCCAGCAGCACCTATACGACAGTCGACGGGGAGCTGTTTTTT; CDR3aa: CASSTYTTVDGELFF; abundance: NA; v_gene: TRBV6-5; j_gene: TRBJ2-2; d_gene: NA
CDR3nt: TGTGCCAGTAGTACTACAGGGTCCGGGGAGCTGTTTTTT; CDR3aa: CASSTTGSGELFF; abundance: NA; v_gene: TRBV19; j_gene: TRBJ2-2; d_gene: NA
CDR3nt: TGTGCCAGCAGCCCAGGCTATAGCAATCAGCCCCAGCATTTT; CDR3aa: CASSPGYSNQPQHF; abundance: NA; v_gene: TRBV7-9; j_gene: TRBJ1-5; d_gene: NA
CDR3nt: TGTGCCAGTAGTTTACAGTTCACAGATACGCAGTATTTT; CDR3aa: CASSLQFTDTQYF; abundance: once; v_gene: TRBV19; j_gene: TRBJ2-3; d_gene: NA
CDR3nt: TGTGCCAGCCGCAACTCCGGCGGGAACACTGAAGCTTTCTTT; CDR3aa: CASRNSGGNTEAFF; abundance: NA; v_gene: TRBV6-5; j_gene: TRBJ1-1; d_gene: NA
CDR3nt: TGTGCCAGCAGTTACTCGGGGTTAGGGGGCTCCTACGAGCAGTACTTC; CDR3aa: CASSYSGLGGSYEQYF; abundance: NA; v_gene: TRBV6-5; j_gene: TRBJ2-7; d_gene: NA